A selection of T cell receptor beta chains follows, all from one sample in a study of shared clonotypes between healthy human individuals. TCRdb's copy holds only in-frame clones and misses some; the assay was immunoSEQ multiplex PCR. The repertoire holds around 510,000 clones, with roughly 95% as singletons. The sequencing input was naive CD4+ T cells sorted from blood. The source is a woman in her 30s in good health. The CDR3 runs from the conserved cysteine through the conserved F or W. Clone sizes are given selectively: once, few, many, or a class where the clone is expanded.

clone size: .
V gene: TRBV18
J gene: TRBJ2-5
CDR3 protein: CASSLAGAIRAETQYF

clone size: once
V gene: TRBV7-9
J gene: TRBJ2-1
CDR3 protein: CASSLSSLPGEQFF

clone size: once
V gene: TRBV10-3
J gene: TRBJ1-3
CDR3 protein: CAISAGGDGNTIYF

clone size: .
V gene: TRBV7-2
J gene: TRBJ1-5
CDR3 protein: CASSSQGYSNQPQHF

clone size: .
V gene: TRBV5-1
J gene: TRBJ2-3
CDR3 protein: CASSWAEKGDTQYF

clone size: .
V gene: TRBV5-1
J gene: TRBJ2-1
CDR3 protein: CASSLEDNEQFF

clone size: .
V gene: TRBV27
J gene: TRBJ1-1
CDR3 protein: CASSLAGTTEAFF

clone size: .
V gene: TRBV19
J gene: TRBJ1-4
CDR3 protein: CASSRQGAREKLFF

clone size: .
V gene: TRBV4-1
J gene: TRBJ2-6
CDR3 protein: CASSPSFSGLISGANVLTF

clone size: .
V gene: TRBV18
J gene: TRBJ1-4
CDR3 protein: CASSPPDGKGEKLFF

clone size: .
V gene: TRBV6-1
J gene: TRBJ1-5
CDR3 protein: CASAGDPQPQHF

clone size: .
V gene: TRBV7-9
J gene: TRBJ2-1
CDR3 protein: CASSKNLAGGSSSYNEQFF

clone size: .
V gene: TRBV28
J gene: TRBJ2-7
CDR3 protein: CASSIGQDNHEQYF

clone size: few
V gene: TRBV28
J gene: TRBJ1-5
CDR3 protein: CASSSPRDQPQHF

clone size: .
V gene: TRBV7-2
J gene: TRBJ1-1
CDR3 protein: CASSLDPNTEAFF

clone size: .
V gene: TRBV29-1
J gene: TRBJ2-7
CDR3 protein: CSVEIPGGPYEQYF

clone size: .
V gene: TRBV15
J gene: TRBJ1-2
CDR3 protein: CATSINQRSGYTF

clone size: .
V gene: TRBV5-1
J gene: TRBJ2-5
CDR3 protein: CASSPYVGPREETQYF

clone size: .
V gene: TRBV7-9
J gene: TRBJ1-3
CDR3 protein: CASSLALADGNTIYF

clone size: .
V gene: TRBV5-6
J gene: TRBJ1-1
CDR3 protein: CASSADRNTEAFF

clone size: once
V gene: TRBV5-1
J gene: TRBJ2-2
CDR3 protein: CASSPPGSANTGELFF

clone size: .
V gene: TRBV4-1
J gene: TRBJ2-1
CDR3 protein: CASSQRGGSPLNNEQFF

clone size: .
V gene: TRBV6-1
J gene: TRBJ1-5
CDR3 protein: CASSETFNSNQPQHF

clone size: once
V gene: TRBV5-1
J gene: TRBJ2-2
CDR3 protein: CASSLAADDTGELFF

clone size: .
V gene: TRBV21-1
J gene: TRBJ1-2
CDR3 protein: CASSKAGTPANYGYTF

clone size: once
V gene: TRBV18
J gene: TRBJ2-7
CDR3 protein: CASSPLAVSGGGYEQYF

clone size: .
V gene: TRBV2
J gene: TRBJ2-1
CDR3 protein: CATGLAGVGEQFF

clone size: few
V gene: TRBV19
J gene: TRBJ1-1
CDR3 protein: CASSDPGGMNTEAFF

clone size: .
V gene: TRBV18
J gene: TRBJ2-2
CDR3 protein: CASSPGQGATGELFF

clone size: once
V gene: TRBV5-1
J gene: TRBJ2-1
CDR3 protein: CASSLAGLAGNEQFF

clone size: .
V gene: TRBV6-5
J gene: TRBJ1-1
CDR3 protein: CASSYSSLYTEAFF

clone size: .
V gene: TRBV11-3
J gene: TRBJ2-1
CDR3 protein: CASSFGVYNEQFF

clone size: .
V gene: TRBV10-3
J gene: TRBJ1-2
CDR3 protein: CAISGGQGARGYTF

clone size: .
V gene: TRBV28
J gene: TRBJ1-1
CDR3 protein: CASSLGRAFF

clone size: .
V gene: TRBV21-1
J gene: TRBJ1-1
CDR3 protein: CASSGCFYTIRTEAFF

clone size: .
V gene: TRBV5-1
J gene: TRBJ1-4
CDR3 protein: CASSTGHVNEKLFF

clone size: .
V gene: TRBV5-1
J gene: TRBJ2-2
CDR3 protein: CASSLLLSSNTGELFF

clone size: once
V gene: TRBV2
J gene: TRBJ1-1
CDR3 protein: CAGYRGRGMNTEAFF

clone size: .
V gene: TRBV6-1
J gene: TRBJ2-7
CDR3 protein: CASSEAVGGQGREQYF

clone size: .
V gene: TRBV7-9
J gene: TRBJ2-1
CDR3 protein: CASSLTSGRWNEQFF

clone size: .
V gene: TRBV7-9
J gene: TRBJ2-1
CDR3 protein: CASSAASGRYSYNEQFF

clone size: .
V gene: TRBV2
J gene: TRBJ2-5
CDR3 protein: CASRDRGLEQYF

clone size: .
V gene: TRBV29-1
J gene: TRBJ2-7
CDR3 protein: CSVEVQFTYEQYF

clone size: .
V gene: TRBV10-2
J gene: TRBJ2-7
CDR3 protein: CASSGGTSGFAPAEQYF

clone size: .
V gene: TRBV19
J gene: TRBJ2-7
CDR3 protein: CASSIGGTYEQYF

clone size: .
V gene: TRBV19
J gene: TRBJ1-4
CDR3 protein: CASRPQTGSYEKLFF

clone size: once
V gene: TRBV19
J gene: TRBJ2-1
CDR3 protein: CASSRLAGVNEQFF

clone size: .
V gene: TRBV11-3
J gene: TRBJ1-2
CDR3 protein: CASSSDGQGGGYTF

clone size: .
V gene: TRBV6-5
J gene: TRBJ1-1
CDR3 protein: CASSSGQTNTEAFF

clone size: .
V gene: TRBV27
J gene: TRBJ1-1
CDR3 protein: CASSTTRDEAFF

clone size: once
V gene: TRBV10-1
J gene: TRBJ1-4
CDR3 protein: CASSESGFEEKLFF

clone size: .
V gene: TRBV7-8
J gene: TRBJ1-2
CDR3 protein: CASSLNGPEWVNYGYTF

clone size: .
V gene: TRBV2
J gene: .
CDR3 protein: CASSDGTGIPYEQYF

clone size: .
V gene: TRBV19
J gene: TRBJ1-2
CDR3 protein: CASSKKEQLGAIYGYTF

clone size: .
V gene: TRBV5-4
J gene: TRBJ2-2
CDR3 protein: CASTNGGLANTGELFF

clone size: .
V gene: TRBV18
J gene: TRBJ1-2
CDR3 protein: CASSPVRGYGYTF

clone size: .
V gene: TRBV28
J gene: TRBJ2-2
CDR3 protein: CASSLVPTGLELFF